Listed here are 9 T cell receptor beta chains from one sample, sequenced in a study of blood T cell repertoires in COVID-19. TCRdb keeps only in-frame clones here, not all; method: immunoSEQ multiplex PCR. The profile shows around 260,000 clones, 65% to 90% of them singletons. Sequenced: peripheral blood. The receptors originated from a human donor in a cohort sampled during active COVID-19.

The V and J genes are TRBV10-3 and TRBJ2-7, with 14 bases that match TRBD2. Germline V CDR1 and CDR2: ENHRY, SYGVKD. V was clipped by 7 bases and J by 6 bases; unmatched bases: 8. This CDR3 contains 15 residues. CDR3 in DNA: TGTGCCATCACTAAGGGACTAGCGGGAGCCAGCGAGCAGTACTTC. It is translated as CAITKGLAGASEQYF.

This chain's CDR3 is CAWTGGGRKTQYF. The CDR3 DNA reads as TGTGCCTGGACGGGAGGGGGCAGGAAGACCCAGTACTTC. The rearrangement uses TRBV30 and TRBJ2-5; D might be TRBD2 (8 bases). Germline lookup yields CDR1 GTSNPN and CDR2 SVGIG (reference sequence). The CDR3 is made up of 13 amino acids. V lost 4 bases, J lost 6 bases, and 15 bases lay in between.

This clone was seen once. DNA of the CDR3: TGCAGCGCCCGAAGGGGGACAGTGAATGAAAAACTGTTTTTT. It specifies CSARRGTVNEKLFF. This rearrangement joins TRBV29-1 to TRBJ1-4; 7 bases map to TRBD1. The ends lost 7 bases at V and 5 bases at J; junction bases unmatched: 10. The V gene's germline CDR1 is SQVTM and CDR2 ANQGSEA. This CDR3 comprises 14 residues. Based on the CDR3 plus reference TRBV29-1 and TRBJ1-4, the full variable domain is SAVISQKPSRDICQRGTSLTIQCQVDSQVTMMFWYRQQPGQSLTLIATANQGSEATYESGFVIDKFPISRPNLTFSTLTVSNMSPEDSSIYLCSARRGTVNEKLFFGSGTQLSVL.

The V and J genes are TRBV3-1 (or the pseudogene TRBV3-2) and TRBJ2-7; 8 bases are a match to TRBD1. Germline-derived CDR1 and CDR2 are LGHDT and YNNKEL (reference sequence). Trimming at V came to 2 bases and at J to 4 bases, leaving 4 bases not matched to a gene. This CDR3 comprises 14 residues. CDR3 amino acids: CASSQQGAIYEQYF. CDR3 sequence (DNA): TGTGCCAGCAGCCAACAGGGGGCTATTTACGAGCAGTACTTC.

The chain links TRBV21-1 to TRBJ2-7; the D segment call TRBD2 is taken from the table without a DNA check. TRBV21-1 is a pseudogene segment. The CDR3 extends over 17 amino acids. The CDR3 nucleotides read TGTGCCAGCAGCAAGGGGGCTAGCGGGACGGTCGTAGGCGAGCAGTACTTC. It translates to CASSKGASGTVVGEQYF.

This clone came up once. The CDR3 coding sequence is TGTGCCAGCTCAATTTGGACTAGCGGGAGCGATGCCAATGAGCAGTTCTTC. Translated: CASSIWTSGSDANEQFF. This rearrangement joins TRBV18 to TRBJ2-1; 13 bases align to TRBD2. CDR3 length: 17 amino acids. The germline CDR1 and CDR2 sequences are KGHSH and LQKENI. V dropped 5 bases and J dropped 6; count of bases not matched to a gene: 10.

This sequence joins TRBV10-3 and TRBJ2-6; D is ambiguous. The CDR3 spans 14 residues. Looked up from germline, CDR1 is ENHRY and CDR2 is SYGVKD. Trimming took off 6 bases at V and 0 bases at J, with 6 bases between the two ends. This CDR3 reads CAIRAFSGANVLTF. The CDR3 DNA is TGTGCCATCAGAGCGTTCTCTGGGGCCAACGTCCTGACTTTC.

The rearrangement joins TRBV12-5 to TRBJ2-1, with 10 bases fitting TRBD1. After removal of 1 base from V and 6 bases from J, the junction contained 3 bases not matched to a gene. The CDR3 covers 15 residues. Per germline, CDR1 LGHNT and CDR2 FRNRAP. CDR3 amino acids: CASGLGRTGGNEQFF. CDR3 nucleotides: TGTGCTAGTGGTTTGGGCCGGACAGGGGGCAATGAGCAGTTCTTC.

This rearrangement joins TRBV28 to TRBJ2-1; the match to TRBD1 covers 7 bases. Germline CDR1 MDHEN, CDR2 SYDVKM. J was trimmed by 9 bases and V by 6 bases; bases with no gene match: 14. The CDR3 is made up of 15 amino acids. The CDR3 here is CASRVPGGKAGEQFF. In DNA, the CDR3 is TGTGCCAGCAGAGTACCAGGGGGAAAAGCAGGTGAGCAGTTCTTC.